The following is a TCR beta chain sequence with its context. The CDR3 contains 14 residues. V was pared by 2 bases and J by 2 bases, with 11 bases between. CDR1 is SGHDT, CDR2 YYEEEE, per germline. This specimen comes from a study of blood T cell repertoires in COVID-19. Across the study: Some COVID-19 samples were acute and others convalescent; all came from the United States, Italy and Spain.

Per the authors' pipeline: Nucleated cell counts were estimated from reference gene primer amplification. Libraries were prepared by immunoSEQ multiplex PCR; TCRdb keeps only in-frame clonotypes and omits some of them. V and J calls and clone size come straight from that table; D and trimming were deduced from the DNA. The sample holds 93,000 or so clones; around 84% are singletons and the top ten take more than 10%. Source material: peripheral blood. This receptor was obtained from a human donor in a cohort sampled during active COVID-19. The chain recombines TRBV5-6 with TRBJ2-7; no definite D call. In DNA form, the CDR3 reads TGTGCCAGCAGCTTAGTACAGAGAACCTACGAGCAGTACTTC. This encodes CASSLVQRTYEQYF.